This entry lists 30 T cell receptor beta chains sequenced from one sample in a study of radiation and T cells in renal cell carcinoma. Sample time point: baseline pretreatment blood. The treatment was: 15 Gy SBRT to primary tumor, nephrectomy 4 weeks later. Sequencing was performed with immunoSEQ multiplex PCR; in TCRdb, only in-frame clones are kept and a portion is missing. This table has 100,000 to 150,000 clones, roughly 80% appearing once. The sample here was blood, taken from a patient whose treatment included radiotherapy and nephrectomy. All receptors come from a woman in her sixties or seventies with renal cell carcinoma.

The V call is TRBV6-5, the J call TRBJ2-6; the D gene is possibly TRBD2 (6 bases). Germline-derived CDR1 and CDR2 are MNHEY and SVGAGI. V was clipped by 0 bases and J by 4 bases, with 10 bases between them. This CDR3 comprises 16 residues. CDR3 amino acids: CASSYSRGRGANVLTF. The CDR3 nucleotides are TGTGCCAGCAGTTACTCGCGGGGACGGGGGGCCAACGTCCTGACTTTC.

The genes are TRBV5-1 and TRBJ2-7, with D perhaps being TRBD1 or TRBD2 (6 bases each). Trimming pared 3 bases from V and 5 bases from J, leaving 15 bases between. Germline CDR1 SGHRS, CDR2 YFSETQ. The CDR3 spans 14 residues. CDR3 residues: CASSSWGAGNEQYF. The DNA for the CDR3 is TGCGCCAGCAGCTCGTGGGGGGCAGGCAACGAGCAGTACTTC.

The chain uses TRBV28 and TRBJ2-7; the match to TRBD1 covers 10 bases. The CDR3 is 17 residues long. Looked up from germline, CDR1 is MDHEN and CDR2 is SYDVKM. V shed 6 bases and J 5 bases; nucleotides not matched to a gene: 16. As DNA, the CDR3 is TGTGCCAGCAGCCCTGGCCCCGCCGGGACAGGGGTACACGAGCAGTACTTC. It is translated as CASSPGPAGTGVHEQYF.

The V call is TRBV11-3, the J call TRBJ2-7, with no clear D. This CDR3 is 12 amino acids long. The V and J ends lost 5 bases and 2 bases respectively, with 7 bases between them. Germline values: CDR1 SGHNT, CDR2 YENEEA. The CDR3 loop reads CASSHDTYEQYF. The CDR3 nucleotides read TGTGCCAGCAGCCATGATACCTACGAGCAGTACTTC.

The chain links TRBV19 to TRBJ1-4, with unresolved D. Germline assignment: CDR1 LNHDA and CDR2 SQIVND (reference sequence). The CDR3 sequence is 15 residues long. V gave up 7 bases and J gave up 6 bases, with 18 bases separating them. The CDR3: CASISIRSPDEKLFF. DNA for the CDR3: TGTGCCAGTATTTCCATCAGGTCGCCAGATGAAAAACTGTTTTTT.

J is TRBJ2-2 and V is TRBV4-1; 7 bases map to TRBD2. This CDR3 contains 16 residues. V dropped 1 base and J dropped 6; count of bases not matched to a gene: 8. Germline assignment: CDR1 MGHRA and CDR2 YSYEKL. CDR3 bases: TGCGCCAGCAGCCAAGCTGTTCCTAGCGGACCCGGGGAGCTGTTTTTT. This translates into CASSQAVPSGPGELFF.

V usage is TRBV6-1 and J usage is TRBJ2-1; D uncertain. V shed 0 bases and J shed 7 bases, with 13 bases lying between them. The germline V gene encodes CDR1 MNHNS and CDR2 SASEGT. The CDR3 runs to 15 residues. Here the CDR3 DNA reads TGTGCCAGCAGTGAAGCGTTACAGCCTGGGAATGAGCAGTTCTTC. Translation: CASSEALQPGNEQFF.

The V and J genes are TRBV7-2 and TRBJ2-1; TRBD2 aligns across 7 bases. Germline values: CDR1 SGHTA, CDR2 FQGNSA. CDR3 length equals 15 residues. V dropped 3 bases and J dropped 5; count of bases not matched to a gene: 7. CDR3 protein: CASSFVSGGDNEQFF. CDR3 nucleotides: TGTGCCAGCAGCTTTGTCTCTGGGGGGGACAATGAGCAGTTCTTC. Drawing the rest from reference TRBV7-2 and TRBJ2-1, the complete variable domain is GAGVSQSPSNKVTEKGKDVELRCDPISGHTALYWYRQSLGQGLEFLIYFQGNSAPDKSGLPSDRFSAERTGGSVSTLTIQRTQQEDSAVYLCASSFVSGGDNEQFFGPGTRLTVL.

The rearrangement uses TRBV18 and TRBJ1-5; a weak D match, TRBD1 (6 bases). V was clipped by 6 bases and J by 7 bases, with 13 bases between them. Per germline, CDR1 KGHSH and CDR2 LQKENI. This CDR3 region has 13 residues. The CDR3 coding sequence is TGTGCCAGCTCGACGGACAGCGGACAGCCCCAGCATTTT. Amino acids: CASSTDSGQPQHF.

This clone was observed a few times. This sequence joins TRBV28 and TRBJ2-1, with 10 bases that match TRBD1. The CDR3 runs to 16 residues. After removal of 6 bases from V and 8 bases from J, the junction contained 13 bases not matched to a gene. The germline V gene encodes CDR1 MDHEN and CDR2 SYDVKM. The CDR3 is CASSLPTGGYGDEQFF. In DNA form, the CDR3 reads TGTGCCAGCAGCCTGCCGACAGGGGGCTATGGGGATGAGCAGTTCTTC.

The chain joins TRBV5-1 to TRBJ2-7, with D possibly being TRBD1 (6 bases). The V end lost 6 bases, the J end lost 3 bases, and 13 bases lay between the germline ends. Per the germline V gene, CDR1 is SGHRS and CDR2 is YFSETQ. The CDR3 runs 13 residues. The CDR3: CASTSTQGYEQYF. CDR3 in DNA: TGCGCCAGCACATCGACACAGGGCTACGAGCAGTACTTC.

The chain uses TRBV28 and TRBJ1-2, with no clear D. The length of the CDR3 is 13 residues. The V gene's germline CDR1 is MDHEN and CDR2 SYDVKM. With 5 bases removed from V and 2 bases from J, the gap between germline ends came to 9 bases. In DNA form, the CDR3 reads TGTGCCAGCAGTCTTGCCACAAACTATGGCTACACCTTC. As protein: CASSLATNYGYTF.

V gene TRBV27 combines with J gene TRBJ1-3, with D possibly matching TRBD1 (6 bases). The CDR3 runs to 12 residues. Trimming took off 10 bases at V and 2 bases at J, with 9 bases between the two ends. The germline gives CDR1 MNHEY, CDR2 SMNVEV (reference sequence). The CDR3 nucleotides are TGTGCCACCGGGGGCCCTGGAAACACCATATATTTT. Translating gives CATGGPGNTIYF.

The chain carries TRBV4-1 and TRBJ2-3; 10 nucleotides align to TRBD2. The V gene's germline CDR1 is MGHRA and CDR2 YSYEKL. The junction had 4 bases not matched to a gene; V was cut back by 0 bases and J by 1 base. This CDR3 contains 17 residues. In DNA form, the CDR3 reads TGCGCCAGCAGCCAAGACAGCAGCGGGGGGGGCACAGATACGCAGTATTTT. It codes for CASSQDSSGGGTDTQYF.

The CDR3 region is CASSKDGRREKLFF. CDR3 DNA sequence: TGTGCCAGTAGTAAGGACGGAAGAAGGGAAAAACTGTTTTTT. This sequence joins TRBV19 and TRBJ1-4; D is ambiguous. Trimming pared 4 bases from V and 8 bases from J, leaving 14 bases between. CDR1 and CDR2 (germline): LNHDA, SQIVND (reference sequence). The CDR3 length is 14 residues.

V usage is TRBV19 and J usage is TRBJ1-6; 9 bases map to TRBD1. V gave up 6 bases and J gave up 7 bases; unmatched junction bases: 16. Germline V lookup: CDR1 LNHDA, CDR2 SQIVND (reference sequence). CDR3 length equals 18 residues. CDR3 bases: TGTGCCAGTAGCAGGAGGACAGGGGCCGCCCTTGCCAATTCACCCCTCCACTTT. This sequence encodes CASSRRTGAALANSPLHF.

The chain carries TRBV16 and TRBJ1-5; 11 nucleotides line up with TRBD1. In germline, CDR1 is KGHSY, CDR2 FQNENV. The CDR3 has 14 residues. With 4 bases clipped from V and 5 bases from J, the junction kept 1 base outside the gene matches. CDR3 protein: CASSRDRGDQPQHF. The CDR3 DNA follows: TGTGCCAGCAGCCGGGACAGGGGGGATCAGCCCCAGCATTTT.

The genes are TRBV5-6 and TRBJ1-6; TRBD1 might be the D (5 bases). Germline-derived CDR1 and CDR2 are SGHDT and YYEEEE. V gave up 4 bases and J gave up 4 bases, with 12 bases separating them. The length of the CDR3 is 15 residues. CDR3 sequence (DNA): TGTGCCAGCAGCCTGGGGCCGGGGTATAATTCACCCCTCCACTTT. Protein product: CASSLGPGYNSPLHF.

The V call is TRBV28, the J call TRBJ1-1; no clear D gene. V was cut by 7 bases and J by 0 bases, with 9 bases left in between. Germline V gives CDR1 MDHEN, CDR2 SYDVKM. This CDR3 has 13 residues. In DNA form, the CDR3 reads TGTGCCAGCAACCGGCCGTTGAACACTGAAGCTTTCTTT. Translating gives CASNRPLNTEAFF.

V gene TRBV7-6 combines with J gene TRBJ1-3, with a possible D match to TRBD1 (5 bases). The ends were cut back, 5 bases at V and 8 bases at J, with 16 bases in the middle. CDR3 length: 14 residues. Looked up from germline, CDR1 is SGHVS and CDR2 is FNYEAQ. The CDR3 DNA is TGTGCCAGCAGCCGCGAGAGGGGAGGAGACACCATATATTTT. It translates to CASSRERGGDTIYF. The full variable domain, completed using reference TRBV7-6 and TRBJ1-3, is GAGVSQSPRYKVTKRGQDVALRCDPISGHVSLYWYRQALGQGPEFLTYFNYEAQQDKSGLPNDRFSAERPEGSISTLTIQRTEQRDSAMYRCASSRERGGDTIYFGEGSWLTVV.

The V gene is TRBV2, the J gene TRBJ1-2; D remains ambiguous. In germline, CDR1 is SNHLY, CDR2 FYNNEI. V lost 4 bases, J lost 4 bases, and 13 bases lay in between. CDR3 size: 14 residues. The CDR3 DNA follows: TGTGCCAGCAGTGCGGAGGAGGGTGCCTATGGCTACACCTTC. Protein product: CASSAEEGAYGYTF.

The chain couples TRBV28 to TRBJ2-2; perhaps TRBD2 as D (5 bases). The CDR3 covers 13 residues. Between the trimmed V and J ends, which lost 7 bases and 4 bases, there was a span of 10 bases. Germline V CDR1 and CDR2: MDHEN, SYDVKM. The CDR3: CASTGNPTGELFF. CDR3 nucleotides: TGTGCCAGCACCGGGAATCCCACCGGGGAGCTGTTTTTT.

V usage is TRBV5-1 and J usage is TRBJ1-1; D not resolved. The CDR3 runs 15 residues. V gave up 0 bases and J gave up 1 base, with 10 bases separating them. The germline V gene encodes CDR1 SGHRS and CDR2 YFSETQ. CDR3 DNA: TGCGCCAGCAGCTTGGGGGCAGGTAGGAACACTGAAGCTTTCTTT. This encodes CASSLGAGRNTEAFF. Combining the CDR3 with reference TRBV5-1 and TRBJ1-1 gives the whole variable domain KAGVTQTPRYLIKTRGQQVTLSCSPISGHRSVSWYQQTPGQGLQFLFEYFSETQRNKGNFPGRFSGRQFSNSRSEMNVSTLELGDSALYLCASSLGAGRNTEAFFGQGTRLTVV.

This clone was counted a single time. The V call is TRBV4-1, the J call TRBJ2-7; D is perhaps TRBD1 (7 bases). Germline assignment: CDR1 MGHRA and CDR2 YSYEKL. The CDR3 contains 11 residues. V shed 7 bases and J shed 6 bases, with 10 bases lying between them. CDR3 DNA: TGCGCCAGCACCCAGGGGGGCGAGCAGTACTTC. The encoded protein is CASTQGGEQYF.

The CDR3 coding sequence is TGTGCCAGCAGTTTAGGTCTAGCGGGGGGAGATAGCACAGATACGCAGTATTTT. This sequence encodes CASSLGLAGGDSTDTQYF. V and J are TRBV28 and TRBJ2-3; 11 bases map to TRBD2. The CDR3 runs 18 residues. CDR1 MDHEN and CDR2 SYDVKM come from the germline V gene. V shed 2 bases, J shed 0 bases, and the junction held 7 bases outside the gene matches.

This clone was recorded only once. The CDR3 DNA is TGTGCCAGCAGTTTTCAGGGCGTCACTGGGGCCAACGTCCTGACTTTC. Translating gives CASSFQGVTGANVLTF. The rearrangement uses TRBV28 and TRBJ2-6, with D tentatively TRBD1 (5 bases). Between the trimmed V and J ends, which lost 3 bases and 2 bases, there was a span of 11 bases. The length of the CDR3 is 16 residues. Germline lookup yields CDR1 MDHEN and CDR2 SYDVKM.

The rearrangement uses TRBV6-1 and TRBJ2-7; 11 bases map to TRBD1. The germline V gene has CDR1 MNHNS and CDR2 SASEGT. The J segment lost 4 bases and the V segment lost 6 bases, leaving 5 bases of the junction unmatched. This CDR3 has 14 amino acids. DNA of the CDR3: TGTGCCAGCAGGGTTGGACAGGGGGCATACGAGCAGTACTTC. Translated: CASRVGQGAYEQYF.

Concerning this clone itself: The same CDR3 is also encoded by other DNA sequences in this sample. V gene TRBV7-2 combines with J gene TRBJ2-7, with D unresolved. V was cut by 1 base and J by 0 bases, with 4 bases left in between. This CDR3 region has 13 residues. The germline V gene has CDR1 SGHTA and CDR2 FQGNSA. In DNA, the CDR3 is TGTGCCAGCAGCTTAGACAGCTCCTACGAGCAGTACTTC. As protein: CASSLDSSYEQYF.

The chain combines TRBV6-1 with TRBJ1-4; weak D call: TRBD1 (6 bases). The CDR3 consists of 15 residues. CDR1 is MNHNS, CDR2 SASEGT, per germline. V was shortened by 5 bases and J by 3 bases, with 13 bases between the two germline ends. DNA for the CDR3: TGTGCCAGCAGTTTAAACAGGGCGCCTAATGAAAAACTGTTTTTT. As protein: CASSLNRAPNEKLFF.

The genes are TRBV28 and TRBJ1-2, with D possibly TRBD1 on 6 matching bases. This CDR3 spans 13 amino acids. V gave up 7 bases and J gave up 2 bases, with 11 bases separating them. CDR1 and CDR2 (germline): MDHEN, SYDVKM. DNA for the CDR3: TGTGCCAGCACCCGAAGGGGGAACTATGGCTACACCTTC. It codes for CASTRRGNYGYTF.